The clone carrying this T cell receptor (beta chain) was seen repeatedly, ten times or more. Source material was 2 million unsorted PBMCs, stored at -80 °C in RNAlater. The CDR3 has 15 residues. CDR1 and CDR2 (germline): SGHAT, FQNNGV. Deletions cut 1 base from V and 1 base from J, with 10 bases between. The data belong to a study of neurological immune-mediated disorders. A 10-nucleotide random UMI tagged transcripts in template-switch 5'RACE cDNA synthesis. Each sequencing run yielded over 160 million TCR-beta sequences from 15-18 subjects. Each CDR3 protein is one row after TCRdb ran MiXCR on the 5' RACE reads. The sample lists 50,000 or so distinct CDR3 sequences, roughly 26% occurring once.

This receptor was obtained from a woman in her 70s in good health. The chain couples TRBV11-2 to TRBJ2-5; D is ambiguous. Sequencing input: PBMCs. CDR3 sequence reads: CASSLGVQFQETQYF. DNA for the CDR3: TGTGCCAGCAGCTTAGGAGTACAGTTCCAAGAGACCCAGTACTTC.